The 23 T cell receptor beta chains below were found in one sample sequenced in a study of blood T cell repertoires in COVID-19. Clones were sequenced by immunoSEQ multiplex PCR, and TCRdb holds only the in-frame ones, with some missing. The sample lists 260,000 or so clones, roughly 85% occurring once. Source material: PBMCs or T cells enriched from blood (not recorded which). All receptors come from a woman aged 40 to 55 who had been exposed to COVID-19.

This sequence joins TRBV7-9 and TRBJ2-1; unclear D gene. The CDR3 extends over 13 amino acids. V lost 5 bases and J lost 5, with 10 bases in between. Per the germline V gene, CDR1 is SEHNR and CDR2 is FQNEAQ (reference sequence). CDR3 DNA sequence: TGTGCCAGCAGCCCGGGTCTTAACAATGAGCAGTTCTTC. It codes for CASSPGLNNEQFF.

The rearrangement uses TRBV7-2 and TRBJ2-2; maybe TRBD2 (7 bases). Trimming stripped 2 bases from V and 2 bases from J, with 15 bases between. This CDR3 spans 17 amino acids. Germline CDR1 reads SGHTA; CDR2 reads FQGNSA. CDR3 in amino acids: CASSLRWRGPNTGELFF. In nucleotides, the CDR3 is TGTGCCAGCAGCTTAAGATGGCGGGGGCCTAACACCGGGGAGCTGTTTTTT.

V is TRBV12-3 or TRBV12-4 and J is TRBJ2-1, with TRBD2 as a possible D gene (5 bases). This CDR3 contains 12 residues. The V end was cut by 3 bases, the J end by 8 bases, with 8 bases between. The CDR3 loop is CASSFGVYEQFF. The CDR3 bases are TGTGCCAGCAGTTTCGGGGTCTATGAGCAGTTCTTC.

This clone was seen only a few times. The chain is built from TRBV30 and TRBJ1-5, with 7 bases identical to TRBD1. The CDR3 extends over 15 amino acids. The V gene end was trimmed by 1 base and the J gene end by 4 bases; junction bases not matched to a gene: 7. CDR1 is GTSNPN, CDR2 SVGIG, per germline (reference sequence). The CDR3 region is CAWSGPGTANQPQHF. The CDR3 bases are TGTGCCTGGAGTGGACCCGGGACAGCAAATCAGCCCCAGCATTTT.

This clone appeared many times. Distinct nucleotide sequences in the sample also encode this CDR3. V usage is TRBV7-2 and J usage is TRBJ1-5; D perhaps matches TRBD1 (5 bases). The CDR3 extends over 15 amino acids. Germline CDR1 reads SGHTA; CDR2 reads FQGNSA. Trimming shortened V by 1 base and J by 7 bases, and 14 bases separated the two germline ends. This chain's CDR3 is CASSLVGGAGQPQHF. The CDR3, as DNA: TGTGCCAGCAGCTTAGTAGGAGGGGCCGGCCAGCCCCAGCATTTT.

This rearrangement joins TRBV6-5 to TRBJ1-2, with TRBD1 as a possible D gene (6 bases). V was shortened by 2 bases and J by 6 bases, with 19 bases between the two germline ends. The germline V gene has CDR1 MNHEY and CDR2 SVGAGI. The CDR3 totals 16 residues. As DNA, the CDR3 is TGTGCCAGCAGTTACGGGGGCCCCGGACCTATCCATGGCTACACCTTC. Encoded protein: CASSYGGPGPIHGYTF.

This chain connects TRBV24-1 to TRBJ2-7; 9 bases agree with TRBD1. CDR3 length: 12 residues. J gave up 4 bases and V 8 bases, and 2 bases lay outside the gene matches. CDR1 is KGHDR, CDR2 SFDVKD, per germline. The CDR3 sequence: CATMGQGYEQYF. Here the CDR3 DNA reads TGTGCCACCATGGGACAGGGTTACGAGCAGTACTTC.

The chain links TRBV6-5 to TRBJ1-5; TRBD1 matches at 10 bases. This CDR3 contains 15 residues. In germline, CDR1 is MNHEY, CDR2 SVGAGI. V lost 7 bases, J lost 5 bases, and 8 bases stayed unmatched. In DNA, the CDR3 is TGTGCCAGCATATTATCGGGACAGGGGTATCAGCCCCAGCATTTT. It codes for CASILSGQGYQPQHF.

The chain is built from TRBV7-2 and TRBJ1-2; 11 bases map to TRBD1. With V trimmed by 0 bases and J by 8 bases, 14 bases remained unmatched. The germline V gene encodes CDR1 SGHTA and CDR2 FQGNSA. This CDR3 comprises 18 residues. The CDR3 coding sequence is TGTGCCAGCAGCTTAGCGGGGAATACAGGACAGGGGGCGCGGGGCTACACCTTC. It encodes CASSLAGNTGQGARGYTF.

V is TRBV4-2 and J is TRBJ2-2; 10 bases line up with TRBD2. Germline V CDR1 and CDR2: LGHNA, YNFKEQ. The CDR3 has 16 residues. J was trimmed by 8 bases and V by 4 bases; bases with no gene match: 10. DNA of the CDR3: TGTGCCAGCAGCCCCCTCGGAGCGGGGGGGCCTGGGGAGCTGTTTTTT. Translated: CASSPLGAGGPGELFF.

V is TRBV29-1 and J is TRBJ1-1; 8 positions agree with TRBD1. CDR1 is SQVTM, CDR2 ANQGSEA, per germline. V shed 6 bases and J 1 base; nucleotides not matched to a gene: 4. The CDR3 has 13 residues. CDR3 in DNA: TGCAGCGTGGGAGGACAGGGGAACACTGAAGCTTTCTTT. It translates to CSVGGQGNTEAFF.

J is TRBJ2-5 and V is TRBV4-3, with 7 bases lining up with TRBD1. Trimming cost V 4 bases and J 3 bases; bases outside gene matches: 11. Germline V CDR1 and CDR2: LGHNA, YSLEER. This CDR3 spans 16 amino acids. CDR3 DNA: TGCGCCAGCAGCCGGACGATACAGGGGCCCGAAGAGACCCAGTACTTC. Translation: CASSRTIQGPEETQYF.

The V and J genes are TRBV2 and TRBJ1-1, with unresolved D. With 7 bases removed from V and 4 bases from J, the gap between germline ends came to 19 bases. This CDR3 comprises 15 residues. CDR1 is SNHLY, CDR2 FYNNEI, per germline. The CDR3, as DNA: TGTGCCAGCACGGTCCTCCCCCCTCGGGGCACTGAAGCTTTCTTT. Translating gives CASTVLPPRGTEAFF.

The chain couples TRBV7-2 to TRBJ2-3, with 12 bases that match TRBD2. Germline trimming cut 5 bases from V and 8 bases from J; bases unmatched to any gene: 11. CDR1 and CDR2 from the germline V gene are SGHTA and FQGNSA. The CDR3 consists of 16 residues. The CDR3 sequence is CASSPLLAGGRGTQYF. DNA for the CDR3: TGTGCCAGCAGCCCTCTCCTAGCGGGGGGGCGGGGTACGCAGTATTTT.

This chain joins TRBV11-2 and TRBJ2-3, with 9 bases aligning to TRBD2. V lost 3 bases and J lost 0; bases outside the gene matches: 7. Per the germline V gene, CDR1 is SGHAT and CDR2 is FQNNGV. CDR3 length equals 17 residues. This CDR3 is CASSFGALAGSTDTQYF. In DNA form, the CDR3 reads TGTGCCAGCAGCTTCGGGGCGCTAGCGGGGAGCACAGATACGCAGTATTTT.

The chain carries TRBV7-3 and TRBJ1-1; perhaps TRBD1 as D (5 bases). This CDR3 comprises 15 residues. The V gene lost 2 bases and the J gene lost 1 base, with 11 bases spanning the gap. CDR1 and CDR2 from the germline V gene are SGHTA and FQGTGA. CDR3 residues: CASSLGEGWNTEAFF. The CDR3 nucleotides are TGTGCCAGCAGCTTAGGGGAGGGGTGGAACACTGAAGCTTTCTTT.

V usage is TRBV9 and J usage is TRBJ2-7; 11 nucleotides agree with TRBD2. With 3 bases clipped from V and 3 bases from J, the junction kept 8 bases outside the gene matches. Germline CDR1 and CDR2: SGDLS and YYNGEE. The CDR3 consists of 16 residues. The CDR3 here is CASSDSGGEHLYEQYF. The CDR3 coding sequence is TGTGCCAGCAGCGATAGCGGGGGGGAGCACCTCTACGAGCAGTACTTC.

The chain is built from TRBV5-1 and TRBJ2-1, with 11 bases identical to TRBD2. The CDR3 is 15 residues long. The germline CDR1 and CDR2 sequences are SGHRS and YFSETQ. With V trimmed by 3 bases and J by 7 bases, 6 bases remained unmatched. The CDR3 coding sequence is TGCGCCAGCAGCTATAGCGGGGGGGCCGCAAATGAGCAGTTCTTC. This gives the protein CASSYSGGAANEQFF.

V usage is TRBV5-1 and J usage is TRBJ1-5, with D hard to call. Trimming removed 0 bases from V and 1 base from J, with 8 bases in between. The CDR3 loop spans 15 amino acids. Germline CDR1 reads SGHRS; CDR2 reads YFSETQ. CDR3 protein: CASSLGRRSNQPQHF. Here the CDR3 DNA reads TGCGCCAGCAGCTTGGGCAGGAGGAGCAATCAGCCCCAGCATTTT.

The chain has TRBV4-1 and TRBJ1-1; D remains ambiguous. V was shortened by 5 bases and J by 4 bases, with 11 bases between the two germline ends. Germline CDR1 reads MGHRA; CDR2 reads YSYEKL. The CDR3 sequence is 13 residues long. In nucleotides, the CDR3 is TGCGCCAGCAGCAAAAAAGACACCACTGAAGCTTTCTTT. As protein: CASSKKDTTEAFF.

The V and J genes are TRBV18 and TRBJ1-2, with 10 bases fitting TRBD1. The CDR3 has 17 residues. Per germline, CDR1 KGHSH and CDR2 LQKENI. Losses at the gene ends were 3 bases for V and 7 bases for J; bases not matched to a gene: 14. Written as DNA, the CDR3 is TGTGCCAGCTCACCCCCGGGACAGGGGACCTCCGGGCTTGGCTACACCTTC. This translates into CASSPPGQGTSGLGYTF.

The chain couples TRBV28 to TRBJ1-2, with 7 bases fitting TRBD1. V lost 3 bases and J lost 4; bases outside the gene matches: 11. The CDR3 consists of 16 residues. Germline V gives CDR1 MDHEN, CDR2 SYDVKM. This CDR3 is CASSFVSRGRGYGYTF. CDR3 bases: TGTGCCAGCAGTTTTGTTTCGAGGGGGCGGGGCTATGGCTACACCTTC.

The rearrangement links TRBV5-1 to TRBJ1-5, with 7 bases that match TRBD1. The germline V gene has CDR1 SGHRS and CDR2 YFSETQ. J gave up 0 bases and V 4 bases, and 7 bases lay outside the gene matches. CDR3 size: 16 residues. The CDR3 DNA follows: TGCGCCAGCAGCGAAACAGGGGAGCATAGCAATCAGCCCCAGCATTTT. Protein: CASSETGEHSNQPQHF.